This TCR beta chain appears in the sequencing data of a study of response to subunit inactivated influenza vaccine. TCRdb recomputed calls from the RT-PCR reads with MiXCR, one row per CDR3 protein. The sample yields more than 500,000 distinct CDR3 sequences, around 11% seen once. V trimming: 4 bases; J trimming: 4 bases; junction bases outside the gene matches: 7. In germline, CDR1 is DFQATT, CDR2 SNEGSKA (reference sequence). The CDR3 loop spans 16 amino acids. These sequences were also reported in another study, on T cells expressing NK-cell markers. That source adds: A 5'RACE template switching approach incorporating UMIs was used to make TCR beta cDNA. HCMV specificity of the expanded NKG2C+ T cell clones stayed unclear.

This clonotype was sampled from a man over 45 who received an inactivated influenza vaccine. The sequenced sample was PBMCs from blood, obtained on the day of vaccination. V gene TRBV20-1 combines with J gene TRBJ2-6; TRBD2 matches at 10 bases. CDR3: CSAIAGGILGANVLTF. DNA of the CDR3: TGCAGTGCTATAGCGGGGGGAATCTTAGGGGCCAACGTCCTGACTTTC.